Listed here is a single TCR beta chain. These data belong to a study of blood T cell repertoires in COVID-19. This CDR3 region has 13 residues. V lost 3 bases, J lost 4 bases, and 10 bases lay in between. Participant-reported clinical history was the basis for cohort assignment. Clones were read by immunoSEQ multiplex PCR, and TCRdb kept only the in-frame ones, dropping some. The sample has about 250,000 clones, under 90% seen once. The TCR sequence derives from a man aged 18 to 35 who had recovered from COVID-19. The sample consisted of PBMCs or T cells enriched from blood (not recorded which). The chain recombines TRBV12-3 or TRBV12-4 with TRBJ2-7; D gene uncertain. CDR3 bases: TGTGCCAGCAGTTTTCTCCCTACTTACGAGCAGTACTTC. This codes for CASSFLPTYEQYF.